One and the same sample provided the 2 T cell receptor beta chains below, sequenced in a study of beta chain features in type 1 diabetes. The sequenced template was cDNA made from the entire isolated RNA. Libraries were prepared by immunoSEQ multiplex PCR; TCRdb keeps only in-frame clonotypes and omits some of them. The sample contains 240,000 or so clones, 68% of which appear only once. The sequencing sample was made of naive CD4+ T cells from blood. Receptors originate from a man aged 30-40 years in good health.

The rearrangement links TRBV6-5 to TRBJ2-1, with 9 bases fitting TRBD2. The length of the CDR3 is 14 residues. Unmatched junction bases numbered 6, after V lost 2 bases and J lost 10 bases. CDR1 MNHEY and CDR2 SVGAGI come from the germline V gene. The CDR3 region is CASSYGLAGNEQFF. In DNA form, the CDR3 reads TGTGCCAGCAGTTACGGGCTAGCGGGAAACGAGCAGTTCTTC.

This clone was seen a single time. The V gene is TRBV2, the J gene TRBJ2-5; no reliable D call. V gave up 7 bases and J gave up 5 bases, with 8 bases separating them. CDR1 SNHLY and CDR2 FYNNEI come from the germline V gene. This CDR3 comprises 11 residues. CDR3 nucleotides: TGTGCCAGCACATGGTCGGAGACCCAGTACTTC. It codes for CASTWSETQYF.